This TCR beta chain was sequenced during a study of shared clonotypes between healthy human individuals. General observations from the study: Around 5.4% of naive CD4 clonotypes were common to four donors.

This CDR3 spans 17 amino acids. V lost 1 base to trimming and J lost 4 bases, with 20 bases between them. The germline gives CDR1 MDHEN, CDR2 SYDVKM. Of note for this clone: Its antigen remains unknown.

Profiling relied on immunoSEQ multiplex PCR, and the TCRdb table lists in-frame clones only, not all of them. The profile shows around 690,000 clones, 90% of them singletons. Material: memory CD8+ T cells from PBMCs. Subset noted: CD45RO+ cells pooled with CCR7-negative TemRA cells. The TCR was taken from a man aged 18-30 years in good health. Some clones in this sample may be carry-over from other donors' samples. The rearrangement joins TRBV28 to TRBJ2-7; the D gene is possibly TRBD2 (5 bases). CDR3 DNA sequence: TGTGCCAGCAGTTTATCCCTATCCCGGCCAGAGGGTTACGAGCAGTACTTC. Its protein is CASSLSLSRPEGYEQYF.